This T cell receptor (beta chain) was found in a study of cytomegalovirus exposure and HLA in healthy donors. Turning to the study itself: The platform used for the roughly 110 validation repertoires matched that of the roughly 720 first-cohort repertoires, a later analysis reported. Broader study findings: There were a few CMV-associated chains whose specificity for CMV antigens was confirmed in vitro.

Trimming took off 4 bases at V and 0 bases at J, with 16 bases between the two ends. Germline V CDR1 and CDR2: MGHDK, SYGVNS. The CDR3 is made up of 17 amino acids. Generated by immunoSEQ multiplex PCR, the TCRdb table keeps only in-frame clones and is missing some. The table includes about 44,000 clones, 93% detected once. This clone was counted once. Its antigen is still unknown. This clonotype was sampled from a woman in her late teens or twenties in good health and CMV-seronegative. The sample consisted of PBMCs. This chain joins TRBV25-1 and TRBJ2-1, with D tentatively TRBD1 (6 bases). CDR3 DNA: TGTGCCAGCAGTGCCAACCCACAGGGACACTCCTACAATGAGCAGTTCTTC. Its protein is CASSANPQGHSYNEQFF.